Listed below are T cell receptor beta chains from one sample, sequenced in a study of shared clonotypes between healthy human individuals. Here immunoSEQ multiplex PCR was the method, and the copy in TCRdb shows in-frame clones only, minus some. The repertoire holds about 2,500,000 clones, with over 85% as singletons. Sequencing used naive CD4+ T cells sorted from blood. The receptors here all came from a man between 18 and 29 years old in good health. Both conserved end residues are part of each CDR3. The D gene is left open where the match is weak. Rows may omit the clone size; those that give it use once, few, many or a size class.

TGTGCCAGCAGCCAAGAGGTTACAAGAAGCTCCTACGAGCAGTACTTC	CASSQEVTRSSYEQYF	NA	NA	TRBJ2-7	TRBV4-2
TGTGCCAGCAGCTCAAGACTAGCGGGGGGCACAGATACGCAGTATTTT	CASSSRLAGGTDTQYF	TRBD2	NA	TRBJ2-3	TRBV11-3
TGTGCCAGCAGTCCCGGACAGGGAATGAACACTGAAGCTTTCTTT	CASSPGQGMNTEAFF	TRBD1	NA	TRBJ1-1	TRBV6-5
TGTGCCTGGAGTACTAGCGGGGCCCTCGAGCAGTACTTC	CAWSTSGALEQYF	TRBD2	once	TRBJ2-7	TRBV30
TGTGCCAGCAGCTTAGCCAAAGGCGATCAGCCCCAGCATTTT	CASSLAKGDQPQHF	NA	NA	TRBJ1-5	TRBV7-9
TGTGCCATCAGTGTGGGGACAGGGGGAGGCTATGAGCAGTTCTTC	CAISVGTGGGYEQFF	TRBD1	NA	TRBJ2-1	TRBV10-3
TGTGCCAGCAGTGAAAGGTCGGGGAGCTCCTACGAGCAGTACTTC	CASSERSGSSYEQYF	NA	NA	TRBJ2-7	TRBV2
TGCGCCAGCAGCTCAGGGGACGGAAACACCATATATTTT	CASSSGDGNTIYF	NA	NA	TRBJ1-3	TRBV5-1
TGTGCCAGCAGTTCCGGAGGGCGGGGGCCCCTCCACTTT	CASSSGGRGPLHF	NA	NA	TRBJ1-6	TRBV28
TGTGCCAGCAGCTTAGTTGGAAACACCATATATTTT	CASSLVGNTIYF	NA	few	TRBJ1-3	TRBV11-2
TGTGCCAGCAGCCAAGGGTACGAGCAGTACTTC	CASSQGYEQYF	NA	NA	TRBJ2-7	TRBV14
TGCGCCAGCAGCTTAAGAGGGGGGCGAGACACCGGGGAGCTGTTTTTT	CASSLRGGRDTGELFF	NA	once	TRBJ2-2	TRBV5-1
TGCGCCAGCAGCCAAGGTCCGACTAGCGGGTCCTATACGCAGTATTTT	CASSQGPTSGSYTQYF	TRBD2	NA	TRBJ2-3	TRBV4-1
TGCGCCAGCAGCACTCCTCCCGGGACAGGGGATGTCCCGGACTACGAGCAGTACTTC	CASSTPPGTGDVPDYEQYF	TRBD1	NA	TRBJ2-7	TRBV5-1
TGCGCCAGCAGCTTGGGCCCGCCCTCGAACTCCTACGAGCAGTACTTC	CASSLGPPSNSYEQYF	NA	NA	TRBJ2-7	TRBV5-1
TGTGCCAGCAGACCTTATCGACAGGGGGACTATGGCTACACCTTC	CASRPYRQGDYGYTF	TRBD1	NA	TRBJ1-2	TRBV28